One and the same sample provided the 7 T cell receptor beta chains below, sequenced in a study of blood T cell repertoires in COVID-19. The repertoire was sequenced with immunoSEQ multiplex PCR; TCRdb's copy has only in-frame clones and lacks some. This sample has 90,000 to 150,000 clones, with over 65% found just once. Material: peripheral blood. Receptors originate from a man aged 55 to 69 with acute or convalescent COVID-19.

The chain is built from TRBV3-1 (or the pseudogene TRBV3-2) and TRBJ2-1; D is perhaps TRBD1 (6 bases). Germline V gene data show CDR1 as LGHDT and CDR2 as YNNKEL (reference sequence). There are 15 residues in the CDR3. V lost 0 bases, J lost 8 bases, and 14 bases lay in between. As DNA, the CDR3 is TGTGCCAGCAGCCAAGAGAGAGGGGGTCAGGATGAGCAGTTCTTC. Protein product: CASSQERGGQDEQFF.

This clone was observed once. The gene calls are TRBV6-6 and TRBJ1-4; D unclear. Trimming removed 0 bases from V and 7 bases from J, with 12 bases in between. The CDR3 loop spans 15 amino acids. The germline CDR1 and CDR2 sequences are MNHNY and SVGAGI (reference sequence). Here the CDR3 reads CASSYSPTAGEKLFF. The CDR3 DNA reads TGTGCCAGCAGTTACTCCCCCACCGCGGGTGAAAAACTGTTTTTT.

Written as DNA, the CDR3 is TGTGCCACCAGTGATTCCCGGGCAGATACGCAGTATTTT. Amino acid sequence: CATSDSRADTQYF. The chain combines TRBV24-1 with TRBJ2-3, with no clear D. The CDR3 contains 13 residues. Germline values: CDR1 KGHDR, CDR2 SFDVKD. Trimming stripped 2 bases from V and 4 bases from J, with 6 bases between.

Here the CDR3 reads CASSVALSRGETQYF. In nucleotides, the CDR3 is TGTGCCAGCAGCGTAGCTCTGAGCAGGGGTGAGACCCAGTACTTC. The chain has TRBV9 and TRBJ2-5; D is perhaps TRBD1 (6 bases). The germline CDR1 and CDR2 sequences are SGDLS and YYNGEE. This CDR3 is built from 15 residues. V was trimmed by 0 bases and J by 5 bases, leaving 14 bases between them.

The rearrangement uses TRBV13 and TRBJ1-2; maybe TRBD1 (5 bases). V gave up 3 bases and J gave up 8 bases, with 13 bases separating them. The CDR3 is made up of 13 amino acids. Germline CDR1 PRHDT, CDR2 FYEKMQ (reference sequence). As DNA, the CDR3 is TGTGCCAGCAGCTTGTTTCAGGGCTGGGGCTACACCTTC. Translated, it gives CASSLFQGWGYTF.

The V call is TRBV3-1 (or the pseudogene TRBV3-2), the J call TRBJ2-6, with D unclear. The CDR3 is made up of 14 amino acids. Trimming cost V 2 bases and J 3 bases, with 5 bases left between them. CDR1 is LGHDT, CDR2 YNNKEL, per germline (reference sequence). The CDR3 here is CASSQSDGANVLTF. CDR3 bases: TGTGCCAGCAGCCAAAGCGATGGGGCCAACGTCCTGACTTTC.

V usage is TRBV6-5 and J usage is TRBJ2-5, with D tentatively TRBD2 (5 bases). V lost 8 bases and J 2 bases, leaving 15 bases between the germline ends. This CDR3 spans 14 amino acids. The V gene's germline CDR1 is MNHEY and CDR2 SVGAGI. CDR3 protein: CASGVTSWQETQYF. The CDR3 DNA sequence: TGTGCCAGCGGCGTTACTAGTTGGCAAGAGACCCAGTACTTC.